This T cell receptor (beta chain) was recorded in a study of OX40 agonist ivuxolimab in advanced cancers. Study information: Participants, approximately 80% male, averaged roughly 59 years of age, ranging from 23 to 79. Partial responses were achieved by three patients, of whom one had hepatocellular carcinoma and two had cutaneous melanoma. Study-wide results and caveats: Clonal expansion was seen in CD4+ and CD8+ blood T cells by week 6 at 0.1 to 3.0 mg/kg.

Profiled with immunoSEQ multiplex PCR; TCRdb holds only in-frame clones, not every one. The sample contains under 6,500 clones, 81% of which appear only once. With regard to this clone: Its antigen is unidentified.

The V segment lost 4 bases and the J segment 4 bases; nucleotides outside the gene matches: 1. The CDR3 has 15 amino acids. From germline, CDR1 is SEHNR and CDR2 FQNEAQ (reference sequence). The receptor was isolated from an adult with an advanced solid tumor such as melanoma, head and neck, liver or kidney cancer. The material sequenced was CD4+ or CD8+ T cells sorted from blood, taken in a trial of the OX40 agonist ivuxolimab. The genes are TRBV7-9 and TRBJ2-3; the match to TRBD2 covers 14 bases. The CDR3 sequence: CASSWTSGGSDTQYF. CDR3 nucleotide sequence: TGTGCCAGCAGCTGGACTAGCGGGGGGTCAGATACGCAGTATTTT.